The source of this T cell receptor (beta chain) is a study of cytomegalovirus exposure and HLA in healthy donors. Study results and caveats: Analyses of presence and absence presupposed an approximately uniform sequencing depth across donors. Prior analysis indicated that the majority of TCR beta V segments exhibited productivity approximately 90% or approximately 30% of the time.

A note on this clone: The antigen remains unidentified.

V dropped 2 bases and J dropped 5 bases, with 9 bases sitting between them. The CDR3 is made up of 13 amino acids. The V gene's germline CDR1 is SNHLY and CDR2 FYNNEI. The PCR employed 60 Vbeta primers together with 13 Jbeta primers. The repertoire was sequenced with immunoSEQ multiplex PCR; TCRdb's copy has only in-frame clones and lacks some. The sample holds 210,000 or so clones, 70% to 80% seen once. V usage is TRBV2 and J usage is TRBJ1-1, with TRBD1 as a possible D gene (6 bases). The source material was PBMCs. This receptor was obtained from a girl aged 2 to 10 in good health and CMV-seronegative. In DNA form, the CDR3 reads TGTGCCAGCAGTGAATTCAGGGGAACTGAAGCTTTCTTT. Translating gives CASSEFRGTEAFF.